The clone carrying this T cell receptor (beta chain) was seen only a few times. The antigen is unknown. The CDR3 runs to 19 residues. The trim removed 6 bases at V and 0 bases at J, leaving 11 bases unmatched. These data come from a study of early T cells in non-severe SARS-CoV-2 infection. Across the whole study: Sequencing of bulk RNA from unsorted whole blood was done, without chain pairing. Study-wide points: VDJdb-based annotation leaned toward anti-spike CD8 responses and missed private and CD4 specificities.

Molecules of cDNA were individually given unique molecular identifiers that were attached to them. MiXCR, applied by TCRdb to the 5' RACE reads, yields one record per CDR3 protein. The repertoire holds roughly 86,000 distinct CDR3 sequences, with roughly 15% as singletons. The sequenced sample consisted of whole blood. The clonotype comes from an adult who was a healthcare worker with PCR-confirmed SARS-CoV-2 infection or an uninfected control (not recorded which). The chain links TRBV23-1 to TRBJ2-6; 10 bases line up with TRBD1. TRBV23-1 belongs to the ORF category, with a function that is uncertain. The CDR3 spells CASSRTGTGDHSGANVLTF. The CDR3 DNA reads TGCGCCAGCAGCCGGACCGGGACAGGGGACCACTCTGGGGCCAACGTCCTGACTTTC.